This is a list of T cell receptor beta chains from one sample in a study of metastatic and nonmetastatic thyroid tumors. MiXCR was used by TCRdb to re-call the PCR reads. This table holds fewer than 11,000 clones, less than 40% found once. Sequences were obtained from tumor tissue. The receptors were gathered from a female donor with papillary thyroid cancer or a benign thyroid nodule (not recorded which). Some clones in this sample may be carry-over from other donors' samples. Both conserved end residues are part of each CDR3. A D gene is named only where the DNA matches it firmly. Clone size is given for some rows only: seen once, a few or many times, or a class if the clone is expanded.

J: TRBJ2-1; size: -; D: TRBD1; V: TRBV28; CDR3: CASRGDSSYNEQFF; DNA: TGTGCCAGCAGGGGGGACAGCTCCTACAATGAGCAGTTCTTC
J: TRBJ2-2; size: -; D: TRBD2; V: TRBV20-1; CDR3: CSARAWTSGSGELFF; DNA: TGCAGTGCTAGAGCCTGGACTAGCGGGAGCGGGGAGCTGTTTTTT
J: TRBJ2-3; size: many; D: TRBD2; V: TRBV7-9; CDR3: CASSASGSDTQYF; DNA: TGTGCCAGCAGCGCAAGCGGGAGTGATACGCAGTATTTT
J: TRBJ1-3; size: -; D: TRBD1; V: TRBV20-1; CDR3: CSAQGAGNTIYF; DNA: TGCAGTGCCCAGGGGGCTGGAAACACCATATATTTT
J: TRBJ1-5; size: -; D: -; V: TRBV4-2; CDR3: CASSQVGTNQPQHF; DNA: TGTGCCAGCAGCCAAGTTGGGACCAATCAGCCCCAGCATTTT
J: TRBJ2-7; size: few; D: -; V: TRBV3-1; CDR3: CASSHGDNPYEQYF; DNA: TGTGCCAGCAGCCACGGAGACAACCCCTACGAGCAGTACTTC
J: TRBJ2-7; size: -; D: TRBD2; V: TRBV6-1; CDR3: CASSEDLAGSYEQYF; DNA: TGTGCCAGCAGTGAAGACCTAGCGGGGTCCTACGAGCAGTACTTC
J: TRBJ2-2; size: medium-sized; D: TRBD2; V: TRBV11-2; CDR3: CASSFGSGRTGELFF; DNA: TGTGCCAGCAGCTTTGGCAGCGGGAGAACGGGGGAGCTGTTTTTT
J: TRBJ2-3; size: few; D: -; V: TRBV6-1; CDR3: CASGRELRDTQYF; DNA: TGTGCCAGCGGGCGGGAACTGAGAGATACGCAGTATTTT
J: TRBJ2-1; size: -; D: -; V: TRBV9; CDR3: CASSEGLLINNEQFF; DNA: TGTGCCAGCAGTGAGGGCCTCCTAATTAACAATGAGCAGTTCTTC